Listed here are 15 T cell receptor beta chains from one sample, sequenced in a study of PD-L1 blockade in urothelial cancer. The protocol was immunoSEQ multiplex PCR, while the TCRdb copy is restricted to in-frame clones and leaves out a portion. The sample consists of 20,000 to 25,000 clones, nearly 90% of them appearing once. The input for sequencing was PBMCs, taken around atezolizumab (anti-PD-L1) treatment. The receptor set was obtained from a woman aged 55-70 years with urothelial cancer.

CDR3 amino acids: CASFGLAGNNEQFF. CDR3 coding DNA: TGTGCCAGCTTCGGACTAGCGGGGAACAATGAGCAGTTCTTC. This chain links TRBV27 with TRBJ2-1; 12 bases align to TRBD2. Germline CDR1 MNHEY, CDR2 SMNVEV (reference sequence). The CDR3 sequence is 14 residues long. V lost 8 bases and J lost 5; bases outside the gene matches: 4.

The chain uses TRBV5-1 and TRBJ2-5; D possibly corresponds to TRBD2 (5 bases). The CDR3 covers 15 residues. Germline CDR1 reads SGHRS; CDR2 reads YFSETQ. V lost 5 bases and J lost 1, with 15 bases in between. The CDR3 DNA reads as TGCGCCAGCAGTTTCAGCGGTGCACCCCAAGAGACCCAGTACTTC. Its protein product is CASSFSGAPQETQYF.

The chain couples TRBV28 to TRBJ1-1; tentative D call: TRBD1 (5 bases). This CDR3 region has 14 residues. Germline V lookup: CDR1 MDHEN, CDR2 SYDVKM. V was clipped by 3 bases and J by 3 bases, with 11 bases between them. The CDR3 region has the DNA TGTGCCAGCAGTTTGGGGCCAGGGTACACTGAAGCTTTCTTT. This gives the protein CASSLGPGYTEAFF.

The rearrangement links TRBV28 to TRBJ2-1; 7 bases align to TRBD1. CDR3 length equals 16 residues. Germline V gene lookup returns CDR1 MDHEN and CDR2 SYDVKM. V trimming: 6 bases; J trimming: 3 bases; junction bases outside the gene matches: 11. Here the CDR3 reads CASRETGARNYNEQFF. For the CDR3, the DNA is TGTGCCAGCAGGGAAACAGGGGCCCGAAACTACAATGAGCAGTTCTTC.

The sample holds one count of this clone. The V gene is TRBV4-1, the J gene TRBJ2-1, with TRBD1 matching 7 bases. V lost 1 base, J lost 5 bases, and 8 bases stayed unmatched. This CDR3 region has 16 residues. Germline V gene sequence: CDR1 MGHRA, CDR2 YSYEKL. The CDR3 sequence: CASSQVETGINNEQFF. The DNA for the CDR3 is TGCGCCAGCAGCCAAGTTGAGACAGGGATAAACAATGAGCAGTTCTTC.

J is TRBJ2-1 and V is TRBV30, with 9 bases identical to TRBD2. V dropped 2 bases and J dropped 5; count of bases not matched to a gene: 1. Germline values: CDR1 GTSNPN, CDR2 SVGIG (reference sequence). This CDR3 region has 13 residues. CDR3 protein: CAWSLAGHNEQFF. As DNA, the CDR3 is TGTGCCTGGAGTCTAGCGGGACACAATGAGCAGTTCTTC.

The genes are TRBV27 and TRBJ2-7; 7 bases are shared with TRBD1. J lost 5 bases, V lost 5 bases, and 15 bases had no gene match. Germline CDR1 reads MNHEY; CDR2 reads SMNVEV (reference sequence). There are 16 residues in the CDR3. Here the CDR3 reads CASSPPQDRSQHEQYF. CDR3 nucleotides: TGTGCCAGCAGTCCACCTCAGGACAGGAGTCAACACGAGCAGTACTTC.

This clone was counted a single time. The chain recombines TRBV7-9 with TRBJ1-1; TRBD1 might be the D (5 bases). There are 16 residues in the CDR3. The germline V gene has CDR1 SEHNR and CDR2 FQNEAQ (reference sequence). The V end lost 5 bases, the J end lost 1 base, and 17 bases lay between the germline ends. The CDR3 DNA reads TGTGCCAGCAGCCCCCCCCTCGGGGGGAGGAACACTGAAGCTTTCTTT. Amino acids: CASSPPLGGRNTEAFF.

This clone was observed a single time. The CDR3 bases are TGTGCCAGCTCACCTACCAGGGGGTCTGAAGCTTTCTTT. This encodes CASSPTRGSEAFF. The rearrangement joins TRBV18 to TRBJ1-1, with 7 bases aligning to TRBD1. V lost 3 bases to trimming and J lost 6 bases; unmatched junction nucleotides: 4. The CDR3 is made up of 13 amino acids. The V gene's germline CDR1 is KGHSH and CDR2 LQKENI.

In DNA form, the CDR3 reads TGTGCCAGTTCCGGGAGGGTGGAGGGGAGCATTCAGTACTTC. Protein sequence: CASSGRVEGSIQYF. V is TRBV28 and J is TRBJ2-4, with 8 bases aligning to TRBD2. From germline, CDR1 is MDHEN and CDR2 SYDVKM. This CDR3 is built from 14 residues. V was pared by 9 bases and J by 9 bases, with 13 bases of the junction left unmatched.

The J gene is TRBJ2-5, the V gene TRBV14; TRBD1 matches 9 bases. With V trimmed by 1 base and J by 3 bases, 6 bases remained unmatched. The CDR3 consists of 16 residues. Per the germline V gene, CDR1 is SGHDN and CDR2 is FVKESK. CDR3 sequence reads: CASSQVRGTGKETQYF. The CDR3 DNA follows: TGTGCCAGCAGCCAAGTCCGCGGGACAGGGAAAGAGACCCAGTACTTC.

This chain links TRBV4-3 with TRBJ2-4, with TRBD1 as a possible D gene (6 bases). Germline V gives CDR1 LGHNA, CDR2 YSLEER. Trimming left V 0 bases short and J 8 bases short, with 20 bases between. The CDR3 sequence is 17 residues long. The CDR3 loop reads CASSQDPPDSQGDIQYF. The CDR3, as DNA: TGCGCCAGCAGCCAAGATCCGCCGGACAGCCAAGGGGACATTCAGTACTTC.

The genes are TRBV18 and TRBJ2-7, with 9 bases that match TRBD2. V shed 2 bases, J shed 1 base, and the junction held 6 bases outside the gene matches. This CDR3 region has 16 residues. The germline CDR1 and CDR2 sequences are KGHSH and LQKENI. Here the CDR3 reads CASSPGVSGSSYEQYF. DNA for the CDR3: TGTGCCAGCTCACCAGGGGTTAGCGGGAGTTCCTACGAGCAGTACTTC.

The CDR3: CASSTRDRVAGNTIYF. The CDR3 DNA reads TGTGCCAGTAGTACCCGGGACAGGGTGGCTGGAAACACCATATATTTT. J is TRBJ1-3 and V is TRBV19, with 9 bases identical to TRBD1. The germline gives CDR1 LNHDA, CDR2 SQIVND (reference sequence). The CDR3 has 16 amino acids. With V trimmed by 4 bases and J by 2 bases, 6 bases remained unmatched. The full variable domain, completed using reference TRBV19 and TRBJ1-3, is DGGITQSPKYLFRKEGQNVTLSCEQNLNHDAMYWYRQDPGQGLRLIYYSQIVNDFQKGDIAEGYSVSREKKESFPLTVTSAQKNPTAFYLCASSTRDRVAGNTIYFGEGSWLTVV.

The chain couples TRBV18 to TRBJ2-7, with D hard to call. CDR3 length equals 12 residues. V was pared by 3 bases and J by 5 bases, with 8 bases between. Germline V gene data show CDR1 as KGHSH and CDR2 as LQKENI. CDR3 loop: CASSPSRDEQYF. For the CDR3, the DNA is TGTGCCAGCTCACCGAGTCGTGACGAGCAGTACTTC. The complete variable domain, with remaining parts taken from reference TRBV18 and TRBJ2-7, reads NAGVMQNPRHLVRRRGQEARLRCSPMKGHSHVYWYRQLPEEGLKFMVYLQKENIIDESGMPKERFSAEFPKEGPSILRIQQVVRGDSAAYFCASSPSRDEQYFGPGTRLTVT.